One and the same sample provided the 10 T cell receptor beta chains below, sequenced in a study of blood T cell repertoires in COVID-19. Clones were sequenced by immunoSEQ multiplex PCR, and TCRdb holds only the in-frame ones, with some missing. The sample holds around 70,000 clones; more than 75% are singletons and the top ten take roughly a tenth. Sequencing was performed on peripheral blood. The receptors here all came from a human donor in a cohort sampled during active COVID-19.

The V call is TRBV7-9, the J call TRBJ2-7; weak D call: TRBD2 (7 bases). Trimming took off 2 bases at V and 6 bases at J, with 14 bases between the two ends. This CDR3 has 14 amino acids. Germline V gene lookup returns CDR1 SEHNR and CDR2 FQNEAQ (reference sequence). CDR3 coding DNA: TGTGCCAGCAGCTTATTTGAAGGGGGGGTCGAGCAGTACTTC. Residues: CASSLFEGGVEQYF.

J is TRBJ2-5 and V is TRBV5-4; D gene unclear. V was pared by 0 bases and J by 0 bases, with 12 bases between. The CDR3 sequence is 16 residues long. Germline V gene data show CDR1 as SGHNT and CDR2 as YYREEE (reference sequence). CDR3 protein: CASSLEGSTNQETQYF. CDR3 bases: TGTGCCAGCAGCTTGGAAGGTAGCACAAACCAAGAGACCCAGTACTTC. The full variable domain, with the rest looked up from reference TRBV5-4 and TRBJ2-5, is ETGVTQSPTHLIKTRGQQVTLRCSSQSGHNTVSWYQQALGQGPQFIFQYYREEENGRGNFPPRFSGLQFPNYSSELNVNALELDDSALYLCASSLEGSTNQETQYFGPGTRLLVL.

V is TRBV11-3 and J is TRBJ2-3; TRBD1 agrees at 10 bases. Germline CDR1 is SGHNT and CDR2 is YENEEA. This CDR3 has 15 residues. Trimming took 5 bases from V and 5 from J; bases not matched to a gene: 7. DNA for the CDR3: TGTGCCAGCAGCCCAGGACAGGGGGAAGGAGATACGCAGTATTTT. Translated, it gives CASSPGQGEGDTQYF.

The J gene is TRBJ2-1, the V gene TRBV7-2; no reliable D call. Trimming pared 2 bases from V and 15 bases from J, leaving 14 bases between. The CDR3 is 12 amino acids. Germline V CDR1 and CDR2: SGHTA, FQGNSA. The CDR3 loop is CASSLSGSPGFF. The CDR3 DNA reads as TGTGCCAGCAGCTTAAGTGGCTCCCCGGGGTTCTTC.

J is TRBJ1-6 and V is TRBV7-9; 8 bases agree with TRBD1. Looked up from germline, CDR1 is SEHNR and CDR2 is FQNEAQ (reference sequence). The CDR3 runs 15 residues. The V and J ends lost 6 bases and 8 bases, in that order; junction bases with no gene match: 9. The CDR3 bases are TGTGCCAGCAGTCTCTGGACAGGGCCAGATTCACCCCTCCACTTT. The encoded protein is CASSLWTGPDSPLHF.

The chain links TRBV5-1 to TRBJ2-5, with a possible D match to TRBD2 (5 bases). Trimming left V 4 bases short and J 4 bases short, with 14 bases between. This CDR3 contains 14 residues. The germline V gene encodes CDR1 SGHRS and CDR2 YFSETQ. The chain's CDR3 is CASSSRAGIETQYF. DNA for the CDR3: TGCGCCAGCAGCAGTCGTGCGGGCATAGAGACCCAGTACTTC. The full variable domain, in which reference TRBV5-1 and TRBJ2-5 provide the parts outside the CDR3, is KAGVTQTPRYLIKTRGQQVTLSCSPISGHRSVSWYQQTPGQGLQFLFEYFSETQRNKGNFPGRFSGRQFSNSRSEMNVSTLELGDSALYLCASSSRAGIETQYFGPGTRLLVL.

To note about this clone: One end of the junction varies from germline; a read error may be responsible. This chain links TRBV2 with TRBJ2-2, with 14 nucleotides matching TRBD2. The CDR3 sequence is 18 residues long. The V gene's germline CDR1 is SNHLY and CDR2 FYNNEI. The CDR3 DNA is TGTGCCAGCAGCGAGACGACTAGCGGGAGGGCCGTAAGCCGGGGAGCTGTTTTT. It specifies CASSETTSGRAVSRGAVF.

The chain couples TRBV7-9 to TRBJ2-3; D possibly corresponds to TRBD1 (5 bases). The CDR3 has 16 residues. Deletions cut 5 bases from V and 2 bases from J, with 17 bases between. Germline loops: CDR1 SEHNR, CDR2 FQNEAQ (reference sequence). The CDR3 DNA reads as TGTGCCAGCAGCAGGCTGGCAGGGCTCTCCACAGATACGCAGTATTTT. Residues: CASSRLAGLSTDTQYF.

The chain employs TRBV11-3 and TRBJ2-1; D is perhaps TRBD2 (5 bases). CDR3 size: 15 residues. Germline lookup yields CDR1 SGHNT and CDR2 YENEEA. Trimming cost V 1 base and J 0 bases, with 7 bases left between them. The CDR3 bases are TGTGCCAGCAGCTTAGGAGGGAGCTCCTACAATGAGCAGTTCTTC. Its translation: CASSLGGSSYNEQFF.

The V gene is TRBV6-5, the J gene TRBJ2-1, with 9 bases aligning to TRBD2. J was trimmed by 2 bases and V by 4 bases; bases with no gene match: 6. This CDR3 has 16 amino acids. Germline lookup yields CDR1 MNHEY and CDR2 SVGAGI. The DNA for the CDR3 is TGTGCCAGCAGTTGGACTAGCGAGATCGCCTACAATGAGCAGTTCTTC. It yields the protein CASSWTSEIAYNEQFF.